This TCR beta chain was sequenced in a study of OX40 agonist ivuxolimab in advanced cancers. Looking at the study overall: Males comprised 82.7% of the group, whose mean age was 60 years (range 23 to 79).

The CDR3 consists of 13 residues. V was clipped by 1 base and J by 4 bases, with 7 bases between them. Germline assignment: CDR1 SNHLY and CDR2 FYNNEI. As for this clone: Its antigen remains unknown.

General study findings and limits: CD4+ and CD8+ T cells in blood underwent clonal expansion by week 6 at 0.1 to 3.0 mg/kg.

Profiled with immunoSEQ multiplex PCR; TCRdb holds only in-frame clones, not every one. The repertoire consists of some 50,000 clones, with 85% to 90% occurring once and the leading ten covering 25% to 40%. At cycle 4 day 1, cycle 7 day 1, and baseline, blood was sampled. The chain links TRBV2 to TRBJ1-1; no clear D gene. The TCR sequence derives from an adult with an advanced solid tumor such as melanoma, head and neck, liver or kidney cancer. The sequences come from CD4+ or CD8+ T cells sorted from blood, collected in a trial of the OX40 agonist ivuxolimab. Written as DNA, the CDR3 is TGTGCCAGCAGTGAAGGAGATGCCACTGAAGCTTTCTTT. Its translation: CASSEGDATEAFF.